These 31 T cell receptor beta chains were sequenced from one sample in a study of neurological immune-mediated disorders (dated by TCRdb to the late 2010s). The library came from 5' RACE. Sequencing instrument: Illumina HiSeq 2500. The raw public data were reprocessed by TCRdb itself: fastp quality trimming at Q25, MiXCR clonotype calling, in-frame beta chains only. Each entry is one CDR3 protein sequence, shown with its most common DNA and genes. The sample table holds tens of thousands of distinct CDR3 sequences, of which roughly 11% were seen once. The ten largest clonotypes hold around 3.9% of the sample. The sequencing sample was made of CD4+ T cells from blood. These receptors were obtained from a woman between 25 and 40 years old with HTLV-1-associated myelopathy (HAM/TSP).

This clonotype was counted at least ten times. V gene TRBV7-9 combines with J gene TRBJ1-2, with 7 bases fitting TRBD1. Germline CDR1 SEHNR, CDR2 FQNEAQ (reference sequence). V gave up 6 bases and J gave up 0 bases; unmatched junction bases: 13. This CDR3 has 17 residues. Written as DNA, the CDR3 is TGTGCCAGCAGTAAACTACTCGGGACAGACACTAACTATGGCTACACCTTC. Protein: CASSKLLGTDTNYGYTF.

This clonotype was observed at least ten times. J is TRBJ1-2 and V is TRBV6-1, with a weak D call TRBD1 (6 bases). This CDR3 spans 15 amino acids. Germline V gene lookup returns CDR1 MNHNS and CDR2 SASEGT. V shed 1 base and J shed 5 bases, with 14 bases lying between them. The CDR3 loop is CASSEGGRGGYGYTF. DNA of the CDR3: TGTGCCAGCAGTGAAGGGGGGAGGGGGGGATATGGCTACACCTTC.

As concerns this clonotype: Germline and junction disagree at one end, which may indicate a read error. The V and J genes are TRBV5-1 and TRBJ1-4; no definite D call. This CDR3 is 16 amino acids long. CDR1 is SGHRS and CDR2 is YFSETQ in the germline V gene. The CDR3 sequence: CSSSPDGMGPNEKLFF. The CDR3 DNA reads TGCTCCAGCAGCCCGGATGGAATGGGCCCCAATGAAAAACTGTTTTTT.

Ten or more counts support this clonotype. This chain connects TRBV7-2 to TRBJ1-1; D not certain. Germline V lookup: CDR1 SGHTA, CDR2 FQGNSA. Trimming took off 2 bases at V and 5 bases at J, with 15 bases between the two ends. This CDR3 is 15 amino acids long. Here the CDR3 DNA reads TGTGCCAGCAGCTTATCGGTGGTGGGTGGGACTGAAGCTTTCTTT. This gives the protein CASSLSVVGGTEAFF.

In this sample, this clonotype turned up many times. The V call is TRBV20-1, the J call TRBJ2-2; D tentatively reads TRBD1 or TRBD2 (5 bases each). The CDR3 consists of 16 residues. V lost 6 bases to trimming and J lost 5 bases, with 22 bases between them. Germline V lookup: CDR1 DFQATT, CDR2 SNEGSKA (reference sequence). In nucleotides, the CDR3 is TGCAGTGCCCCGATTCAGGGACGGAAATCTACCGGGGAGCTGTTTTTT. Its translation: CSAPIQGRKSTGELFF.

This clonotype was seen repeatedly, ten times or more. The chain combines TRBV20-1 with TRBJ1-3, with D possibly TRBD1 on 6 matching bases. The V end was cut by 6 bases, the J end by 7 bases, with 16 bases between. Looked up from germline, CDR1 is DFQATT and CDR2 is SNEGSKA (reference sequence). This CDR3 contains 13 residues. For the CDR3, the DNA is TGCAGTGCGGAGGGGCAGGGGATGAACACCATATATTTT. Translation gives CSAEGQGMNTIYF.

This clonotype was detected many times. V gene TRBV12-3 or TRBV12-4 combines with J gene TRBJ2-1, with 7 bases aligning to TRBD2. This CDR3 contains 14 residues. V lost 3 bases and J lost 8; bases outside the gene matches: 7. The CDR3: CASSFSGVRDEQFF. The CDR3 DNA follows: TGTGCCAGCAGTTTCAGCGGGGTTCGGGATGAGCAGTTCTTC.

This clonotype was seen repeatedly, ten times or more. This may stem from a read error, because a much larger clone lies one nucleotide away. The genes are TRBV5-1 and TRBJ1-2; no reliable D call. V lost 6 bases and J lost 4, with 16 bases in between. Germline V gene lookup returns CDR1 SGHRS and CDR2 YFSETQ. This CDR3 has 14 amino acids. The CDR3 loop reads CASNIGLPGYGYTF. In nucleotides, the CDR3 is TGCGCCAGCAACATCGGACTCCCGGGCTATGGCTACACCTTC.

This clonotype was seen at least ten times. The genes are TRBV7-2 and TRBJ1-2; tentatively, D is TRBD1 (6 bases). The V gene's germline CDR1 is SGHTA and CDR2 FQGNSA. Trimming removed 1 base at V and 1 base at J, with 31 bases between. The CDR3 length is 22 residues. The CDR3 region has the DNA TGTGCCAGCAGCTTAGTACAGTGGGAGGACAGACGACAAACCAGATATAACTATGGCTACACCTTC. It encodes CASSLVQWEDRRQTRYNYGYTF.

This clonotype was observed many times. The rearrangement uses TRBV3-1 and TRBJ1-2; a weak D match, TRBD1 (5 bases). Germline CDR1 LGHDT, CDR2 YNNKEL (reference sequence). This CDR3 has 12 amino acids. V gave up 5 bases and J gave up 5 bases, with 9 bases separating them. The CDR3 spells CASSYDRYGYTF. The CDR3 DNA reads TGTGCCAGCAGCTACGACAGATATGGCTACACCTTC. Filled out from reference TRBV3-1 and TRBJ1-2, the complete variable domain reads DTAVSQTPKYLVTQMGNDKSIKCEQNLGHDTMYWYKQDSKKFLKIMFSYNNKELIINETVPNRFSPKSPDKAHLNLHINSLELGDSAVYFCASSYDRYGYTFGSGTRLTVV.

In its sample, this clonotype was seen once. In DNA form, the CDR3 reads TGCGCCAGCGGGGACACCTACTCTGGAAACACCATATATTTT. It codes for CASGDTYSGNTIYF. This chain uses TRBV5-1 with TRBJ1-3, with D possibly matching TRBD1 (6 bases). This CDR3 is built from 14 residues. V lost 7 bases and J 0 bases, leaving 11 bases between the germline ends. Germline loops: CDR1 SGHRS, CDR2 YFSETQ. The entire variable domain, with the rest obtained from reference TRBV5-1 and TRBJ1-3, is as follows: KAGVTQTPRYLIKTRGQQVTLSCSPISGHRSVSWYQQTPGQGLQFLFEYFSETQRNKGNFPGRFSGRQFSNSRSEMNVSTLELGDSALYLCASGDTYSGNTIYFGEGSWLTVV.

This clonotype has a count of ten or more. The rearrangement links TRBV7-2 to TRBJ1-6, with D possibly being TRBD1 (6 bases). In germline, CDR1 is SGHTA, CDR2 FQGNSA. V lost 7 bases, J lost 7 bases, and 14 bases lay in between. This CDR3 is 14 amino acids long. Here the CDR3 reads CASNIQGLNSPLHF. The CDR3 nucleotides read TGTGCCAGCAACATACAGGGATTGAATTCACCCCTCCACTTT.

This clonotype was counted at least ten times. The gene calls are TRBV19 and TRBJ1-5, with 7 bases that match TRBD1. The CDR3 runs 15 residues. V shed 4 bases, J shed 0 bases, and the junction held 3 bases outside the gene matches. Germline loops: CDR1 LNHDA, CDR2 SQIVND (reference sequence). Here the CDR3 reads CASSRDRYSNQPQHF. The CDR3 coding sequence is TGTGCCAGTAGTAGGGACAGATATAGCAATCAGCCCCAGCATTTT.

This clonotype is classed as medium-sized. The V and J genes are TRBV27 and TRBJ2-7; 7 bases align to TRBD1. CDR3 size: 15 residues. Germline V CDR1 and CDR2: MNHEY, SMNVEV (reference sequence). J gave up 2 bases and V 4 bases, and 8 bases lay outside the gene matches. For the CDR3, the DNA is TGTGCCAGCAGTTCACAAACCAGGGGGACCTACGAGCAGTACTTC. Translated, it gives CASSSQTRGTYEQYF.

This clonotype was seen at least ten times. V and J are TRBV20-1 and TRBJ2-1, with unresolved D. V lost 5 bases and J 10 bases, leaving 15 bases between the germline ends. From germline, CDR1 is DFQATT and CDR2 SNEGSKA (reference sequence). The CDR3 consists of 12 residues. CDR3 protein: CSAPDSRLEQFF. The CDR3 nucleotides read TGCAGTGCTCCCGACTCCCGACTCGAGCAGTTCTTC.

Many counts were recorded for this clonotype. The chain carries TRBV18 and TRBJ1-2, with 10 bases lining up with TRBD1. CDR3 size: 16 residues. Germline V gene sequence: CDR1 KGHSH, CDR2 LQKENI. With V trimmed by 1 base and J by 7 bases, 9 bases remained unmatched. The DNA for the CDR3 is TGTGCCAGCTCACCACGACAGGGGGCCGCCGATCTTGGCTACACCTTC. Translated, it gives CASSPRQGAADLGYTF.

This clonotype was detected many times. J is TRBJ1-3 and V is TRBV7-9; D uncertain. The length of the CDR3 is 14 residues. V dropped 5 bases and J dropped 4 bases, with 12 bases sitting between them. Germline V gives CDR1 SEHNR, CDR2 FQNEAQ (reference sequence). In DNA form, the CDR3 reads TGTGCCAGCAGCGTATGGACGGTAGGAAACACCATATATTTT. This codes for CASSVWTVGNTIYF.

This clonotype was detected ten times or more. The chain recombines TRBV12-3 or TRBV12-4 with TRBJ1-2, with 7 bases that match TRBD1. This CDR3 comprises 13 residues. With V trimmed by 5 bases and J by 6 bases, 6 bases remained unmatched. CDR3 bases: TGTGCCAGCAGTCCACAGGGGCTTGATGGCTACACCTTC. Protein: CASSPQGLDGYTF.

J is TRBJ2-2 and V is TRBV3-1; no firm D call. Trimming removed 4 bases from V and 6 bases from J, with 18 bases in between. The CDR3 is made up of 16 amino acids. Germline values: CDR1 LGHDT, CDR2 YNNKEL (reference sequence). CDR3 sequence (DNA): TGTGCCAGCAGCCCGCGTGACTCCCTTGGCCCCGGGGAGCTGTTTTTT. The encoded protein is CASSPRDSLGPGELFF.

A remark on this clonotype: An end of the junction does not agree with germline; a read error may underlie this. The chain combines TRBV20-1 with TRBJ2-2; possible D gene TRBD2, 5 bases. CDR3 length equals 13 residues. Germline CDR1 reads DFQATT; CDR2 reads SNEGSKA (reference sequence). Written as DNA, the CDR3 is TGCAGTCTTAGACTCTTTTCTACCGGGGAGCCGTTTTTT. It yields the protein CSLRLFSTGEPFF.

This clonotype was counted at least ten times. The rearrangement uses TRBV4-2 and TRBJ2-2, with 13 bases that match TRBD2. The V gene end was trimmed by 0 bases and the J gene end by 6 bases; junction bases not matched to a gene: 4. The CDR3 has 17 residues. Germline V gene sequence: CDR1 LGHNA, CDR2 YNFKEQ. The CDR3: CASSQEGLAGTSGELFF. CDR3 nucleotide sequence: TGTGCCAGCAGCCAAGAGGGACTAGCGGGGACTTCCGGGGAGCTGTTTTTT.

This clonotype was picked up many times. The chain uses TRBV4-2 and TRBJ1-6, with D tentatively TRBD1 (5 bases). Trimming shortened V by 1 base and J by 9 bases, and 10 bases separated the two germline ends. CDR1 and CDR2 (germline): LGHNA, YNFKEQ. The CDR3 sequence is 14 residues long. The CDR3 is CASSQGQGGSPLHF. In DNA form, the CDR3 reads TGTGCCAGCAGCCAAGGGCAGGGAGGTTCACCCCTCCACTTT.

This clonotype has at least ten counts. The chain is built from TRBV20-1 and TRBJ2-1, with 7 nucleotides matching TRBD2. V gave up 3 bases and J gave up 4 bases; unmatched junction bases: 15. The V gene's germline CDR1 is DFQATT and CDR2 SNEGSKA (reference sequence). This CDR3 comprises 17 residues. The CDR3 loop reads CSARGIGAGLLYNEQFF. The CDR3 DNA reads TGCAGTGCTAGGGGCATTGGAGCGGGACTACTGTACAATGAGCAGTTCTTC.

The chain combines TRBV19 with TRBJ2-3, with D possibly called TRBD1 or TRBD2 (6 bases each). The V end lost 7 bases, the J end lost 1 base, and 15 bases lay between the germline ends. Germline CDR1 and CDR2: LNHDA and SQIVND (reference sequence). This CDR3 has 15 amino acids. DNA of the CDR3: TGTGCCAGTACTCCCCGGGGGCGGGGCACAGATACGCAGTATTTT. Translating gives CASTPRGRGTDTQYF.

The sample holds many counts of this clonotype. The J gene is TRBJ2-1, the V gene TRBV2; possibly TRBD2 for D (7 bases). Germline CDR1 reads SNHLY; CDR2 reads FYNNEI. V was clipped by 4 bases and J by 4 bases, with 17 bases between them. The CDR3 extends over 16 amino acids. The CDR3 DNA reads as TGTGCCAGCAGTGTTCGGGGGGCTCAACCTTACAATGAGCAGTTCTTC. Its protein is CASSVRGAQPYNEQFF.

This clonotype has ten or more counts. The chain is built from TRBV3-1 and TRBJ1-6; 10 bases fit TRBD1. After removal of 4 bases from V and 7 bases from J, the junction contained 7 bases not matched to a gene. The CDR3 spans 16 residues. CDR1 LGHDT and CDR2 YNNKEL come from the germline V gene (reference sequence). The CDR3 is CASSLLDRGHNSPLHF. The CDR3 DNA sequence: TGTGCCAGCAGCCTTTTAGACAGGGGGCACAATTCACCCCTCCACTTT.

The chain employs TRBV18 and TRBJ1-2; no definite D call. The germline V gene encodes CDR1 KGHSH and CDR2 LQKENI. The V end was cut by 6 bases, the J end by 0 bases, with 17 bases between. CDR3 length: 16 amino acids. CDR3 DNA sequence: TGTGCCAGCTCTCAAGAAAGCCAGGCAGCTAACTATGGCTACACCTTC. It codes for CASSQESQAANYGYTF. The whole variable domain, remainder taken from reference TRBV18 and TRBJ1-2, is NAGVMQNPRHLVRRRGQEARLRCSPMKGHSHVYWYRQLPEEGLKFMVYLQKENIIDESGMPKERFSAEFPKEGPSILRIQQVVRGDSAAYFCASSQESQAANYGYTFGSGTRLTVV.

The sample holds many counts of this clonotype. CDR3 in amino acids: CASSQGITGVGIEAFF. The DNA of the CDR3 is TGTGCCAGCAGCCAAGGAATAACAGGGGTTGGAATTGAAGCTTTCTTT. J is TRBJ1-1 and V is TRBV4-2; 7 nucleotides align to TRBD1. Germline CDR1 reads LGHNA; CDR2 reads YNFKEQ. The CDR3 extends over 16 amino acids. V lost 1 base to trimming and J lost 7 bases; unmatched junction nucleotides: 12.

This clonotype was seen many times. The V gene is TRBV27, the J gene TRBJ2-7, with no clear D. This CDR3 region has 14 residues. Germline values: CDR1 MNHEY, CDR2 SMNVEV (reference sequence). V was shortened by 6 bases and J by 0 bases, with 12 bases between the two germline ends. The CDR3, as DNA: TGTGCCAGCAGCGATTTCCAGGACTCCTACGAGCAGTACTTC. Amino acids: CASSDFQDSYEQYF.

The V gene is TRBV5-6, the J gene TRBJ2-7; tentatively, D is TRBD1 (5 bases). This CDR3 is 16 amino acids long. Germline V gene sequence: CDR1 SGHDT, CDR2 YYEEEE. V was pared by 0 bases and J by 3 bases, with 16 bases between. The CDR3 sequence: CASSLGARVVVYEQYF. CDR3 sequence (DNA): TGTGCCAGCAGCTTGGGGGCCAGGGTTGTGGTCTACGAGCAGTACTTC.

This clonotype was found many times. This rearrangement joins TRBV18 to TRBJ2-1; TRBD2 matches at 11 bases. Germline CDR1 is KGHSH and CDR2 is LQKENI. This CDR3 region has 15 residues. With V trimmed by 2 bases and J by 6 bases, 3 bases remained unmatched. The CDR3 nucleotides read TGTGCCAGCTCACCAGTGACTAGCGGGGTCAATGAGCAGTTCTTC. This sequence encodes CASSPVTSGVNEQFF.